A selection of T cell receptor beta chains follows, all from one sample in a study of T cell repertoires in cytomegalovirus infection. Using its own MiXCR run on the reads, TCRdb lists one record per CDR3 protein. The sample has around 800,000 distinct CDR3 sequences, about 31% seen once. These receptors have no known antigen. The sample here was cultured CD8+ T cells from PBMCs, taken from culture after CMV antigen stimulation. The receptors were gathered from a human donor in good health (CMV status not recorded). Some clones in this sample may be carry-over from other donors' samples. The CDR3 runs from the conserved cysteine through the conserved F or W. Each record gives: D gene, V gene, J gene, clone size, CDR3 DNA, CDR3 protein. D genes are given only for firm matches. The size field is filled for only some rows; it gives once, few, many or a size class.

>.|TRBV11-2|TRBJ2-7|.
TGTGCCAGCAGCCCGACACGTGGAGAGCAGTACTTC
CASSPTRGEQYF
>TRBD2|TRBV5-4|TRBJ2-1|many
TGTGCCAGCAGCCCCTATTATCTAGCGGGGCGAAACAATGAGCAGTTCTTC
CASSPYYLAGRNNEQFF
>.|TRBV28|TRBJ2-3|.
TGTTCCAGCGGCTTCCGGGCTTTGGACGCAGATACGCAGTATTTT
CSSGFRALDADTQYF
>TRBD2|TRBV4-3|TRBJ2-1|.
TGCGCCAGCAGCCAAGATCCGCCTAGCGGGATGCACAATGAGCAGTTCTTC
CASSQDPPSGMHNEQFF
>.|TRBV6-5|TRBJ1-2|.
TGTGCCAGCAGTCTCGGGGACTCGGGCTACACCTTC
CASSLGDSGYTF
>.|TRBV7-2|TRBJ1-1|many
TGTGCCAGCAGCTTGTACTACAGGGTTGAGGGTGAAGCTTTCTTT
CASSLYYRVEGEAFF
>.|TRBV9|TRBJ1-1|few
TGTGCCAGCAGCGCAGGAGCGAGGGGCGGTAGCACTGAAGCTTTCTTT
CASSAGARGGSTEAFF
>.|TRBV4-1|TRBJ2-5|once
TGCGCCAGCAGCCAACAGTACGGATTGCAAGAGACCCAGTACTTC
CASSQQYGLQETQYF
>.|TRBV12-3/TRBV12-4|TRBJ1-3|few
TGTGCCAGCAGTTTTAACCAAAGGGCATCTGGAAACACCATATATTTT
CASSFNQRASGNTIYF
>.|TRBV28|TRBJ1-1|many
TGTGCCAGCTCATCTCGGGGTCTGAACACTGAAGCTTTCTTT
CASSSRGLNTEAFF
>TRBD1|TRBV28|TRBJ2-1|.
TGTGCCAGCACCCTTGGGTGGGAACAGGGGAACTGGGGCGATGAGCAGTTCTTC
CASTLGWEQGNWGDEQFF
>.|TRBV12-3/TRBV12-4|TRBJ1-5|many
TGTGCCAGCAGCTCCGGGACACTAAGCAATCAGCCCCAGCATTTT
CASSSGTLSNQPQHF
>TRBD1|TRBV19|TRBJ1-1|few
TGTGCCAGTACCCCACAGGGGGCTAGCACTGAAGCTTTCTTT
CASTPQGASTEAFF
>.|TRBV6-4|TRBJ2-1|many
TGTGCCAGCAGTGGTGAGGGGGGCTCCTACAATGAGCAGTTCTTC
CASSGEGGSYNEQFF
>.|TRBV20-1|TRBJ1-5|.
TGCAGTGCTAGTAATTACAGGGTCTACAATCAGCCCCAGCATTTT
CSASNYRVYNQPQHF
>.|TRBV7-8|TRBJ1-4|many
TGTGCCAGCAGCTTACCTGGGACATTGGCGCTTGCCGAAAAACTGTTTTTT
CASSLPGTLALAEKLFF
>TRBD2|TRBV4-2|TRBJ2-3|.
TGTGCCAGCAGCCAAGATGTCGGGGGGGTGCCAGATACGCAGTATTTT
CASSQDVGGVPDTQYF
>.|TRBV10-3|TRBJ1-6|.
TGTGCCATCAGTGGCGCGGACACAGGGAATTCACCCCTCCACTTT
CAISGADTGNSPLHF
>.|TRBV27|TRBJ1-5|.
TGTGCCAGCAGTTATGTGGGGGGCAATCAGCCCCAGCATTTT
CASSYVGGNQPQHF
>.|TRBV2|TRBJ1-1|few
TGTGCCAGCAGTGATGTGGGGGCTGAAGCTTTCTTT
CASSDVGAEAFF
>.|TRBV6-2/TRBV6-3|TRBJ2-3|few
TGTGCCAGCAGTTATGCGGCCACAGATACGCAGTATTTT
CASSYAATDTQYF
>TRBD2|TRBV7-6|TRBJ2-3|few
TGTGCCAGCAGCTCGGGACTAGCGCTCACAGATACGCAGTATTTT
CASSSGLALTDTQYF
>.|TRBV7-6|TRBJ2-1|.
TGTGCCAGCAGCTTAGTACTGAAACGGGACAATGAGCAGTTCTTC
CASSLVLKRDNEQFF
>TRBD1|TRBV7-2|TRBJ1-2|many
TGTGCCAGCAGCCCACAGGGGGCATCGGTCTATGGCTACACCTTC
CASSPQGASVYGYTF
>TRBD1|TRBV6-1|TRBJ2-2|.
TGTGCCAGCAGTGAGTTGGGGACAGCCTTTACTCCCGGGGAGCTGTTTTTT
CASSELGTAFTPGELFF
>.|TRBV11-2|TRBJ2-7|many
TGTGCCAGCAGCTGGCGCGGGACAGCCTACTACGAGCAGTACTTC
CASSWRGTAYYEQYF
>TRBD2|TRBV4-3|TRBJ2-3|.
TGCGCCAGCAGCCAAGATCGGGCGGGACTAGCCAGCACAGATACGCAGTATTTT
CASSQDRAGLASTDTQYF
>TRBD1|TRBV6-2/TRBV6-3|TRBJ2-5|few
TGTGCCAGCAGTTACTTCCCGGGGACAGACCAAGAGACCCAGTACTTC
CASSYFPGTDQETQYF